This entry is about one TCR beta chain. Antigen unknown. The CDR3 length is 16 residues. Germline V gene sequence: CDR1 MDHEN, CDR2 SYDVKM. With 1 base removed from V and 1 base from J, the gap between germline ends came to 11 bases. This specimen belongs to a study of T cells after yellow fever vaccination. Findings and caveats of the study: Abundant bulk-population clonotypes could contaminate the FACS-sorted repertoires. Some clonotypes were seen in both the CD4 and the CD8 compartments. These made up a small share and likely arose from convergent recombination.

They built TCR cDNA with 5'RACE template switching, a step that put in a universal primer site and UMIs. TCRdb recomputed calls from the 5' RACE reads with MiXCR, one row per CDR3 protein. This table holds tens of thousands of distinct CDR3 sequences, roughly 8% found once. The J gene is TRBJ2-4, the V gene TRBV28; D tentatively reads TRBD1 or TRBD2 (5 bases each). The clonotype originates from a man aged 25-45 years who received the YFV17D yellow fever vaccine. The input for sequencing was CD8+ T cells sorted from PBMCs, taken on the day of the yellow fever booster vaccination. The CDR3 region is CASSLYGGIAKNIQYF. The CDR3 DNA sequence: TGTGCCAGCAGTTTATATGGGGGAATCGCCAAAAACATTCAGTACTTC.